Listed below are T cell receptor beta chains from one sample, sequenced in a study of cytomegalovirus exposure and HLA in healthy donors. This table comes from immunoSEQ multiplex PCR, and its TCRdb copy is limited to in-frame clones, with some not included. This table holds about 51,000 clones. Sequences were obtained from PBMCs. The receptors shown here come from a man in his forties or fifties in good health and CMV-seropositive. CDR3s include the opening cysteine and the closing phenylalanine or tryptophan. D genes are given only for firm matches.

V,D,J,DNA,CDR3
TRBV6-1,TRBD1,TRBJ1-1,TGTGCCAGCAGTGAAGTAGGACAGGGGAACACTGAAGCTTTCTTT,CASSEVGQGNTEAFF
TRBV6-1,NA,TRBJ1-5,TGTGCCAGCAGTGAAGCAAGGGGGACCCCCAATCAGCCCCAGCATTTT,CASSEARGTPNQPQHF
TRBV6-1,TRBD1,TRBJ1-6,TGTGCCAGCAGATCCGGGACAGAAAATTCCCCCCTCCACTTT,CASRSGTENSPLHF
TRBV29-1,NA,TRBJ2-2,TGCAGCGTTGGGGGCAAGGAAAGTAACACCGGGGAGCTGTTTTTT,CSVGGKESNTGELFF
TRBV20-1,NA,TRBJ2-7,TGCAGTGCTAGCGCGAGCAACGAGCAGTACTTC,CSASASNEQYF
TRBV5-5,NA,TRBJ2-2,TGTGCCAGCAGCTTGGGTCAGTACACCGGGGAGCTGTTTTTT,CASSLGQYTGELFF
TRBV30,TRBD1,TRBJ1-4,TGTGCCTGGAGTGGGGACAGGGGGCGGTCTAATGAAAAACTGTTTTTT,CAWSGDRGRSNEKLFF
TRBV5-1,TRBD1,TRBJ2-7,TGCGCCAGCAGCTTCCGGACAGGCTCCTACGAGCAGTACTTC,CASSFRTGSYEQYF
TRBV15,NA,TRBJ1-1,TGTGCCACCAGCAGAGATACTGGAGTTGGCCGGATGAACACTGAAGCTTTCTTT,CATSRDTGVGRMNTEAFF
TRBV4-2,NA,TRBJ2-5,TGTGCCAGCAGCCAAGATAGGGAGAGGTCTGAGACCCAGTACTTC,CASSQDRERSETQYF
TRBV18,NA,TRBJ2-5,TGTGCCAGCTCACCTGGAAGCGGGACCCAGTACTTC,CASSPGSGTQYF
TRBV7-9,NA,TRBJ1-3,TGTGCCAGCAGCCCCCTTCTGAGCTCTGGAAACACCATATATTTT,CASSPLLSSGNTIYF
TRBV6-5,NA,TRBJ1-5,TGTGCCAGCAGTTACAACAGGTTCAATCAGCCCCAGCATTTT,CASSYNRFNQPQHF
TRBV27,TRBD1,TRBJ2-7,TGTGCCAGCAGTAGGCCAGGGGGCTACGAGCAGTACTTC,CASSRPGGYEQYF